This T cell receptor (beta chain) was identified during a study of T cells in Graves' hyperthyroidism and ophthalmopathy. RNA transcripts served as the template for amplifying TCR beta CDR3 regions. HTBI primers were employed in a first-round RT-PCR of the TCR CDR3. TCRdb analysed the multiplex PCR reads with MiXCR anew, one entry per CDR3 protein. The table lists approximately 400,000 distinct CDR3 sequences, roughly 15% of them singletons. This clonotype came up once. This may arise from a read error, as a much more abundant clone is one base away. Because it lacks the conserved phenylalanine or tryptophan at the end, this CDR3 is likely a read error. Germline-derived CDR1 and CDR2 are SQVTM and ANQGSEA. The CDR3 length is 12 residues.

What was sequenced was blood. This chain connects TRBV29-1 to TRBJ2-2; D is ambiguous. This TCR derives from a woman aged 25 to 45 with Graves' ophthalmopathy. CDR3 nucleotide sequence: TGCAGCGTTGGCGCCAACACAGGGGAGCTGTTTTCT. Protein product: CSVGANTGELFS.